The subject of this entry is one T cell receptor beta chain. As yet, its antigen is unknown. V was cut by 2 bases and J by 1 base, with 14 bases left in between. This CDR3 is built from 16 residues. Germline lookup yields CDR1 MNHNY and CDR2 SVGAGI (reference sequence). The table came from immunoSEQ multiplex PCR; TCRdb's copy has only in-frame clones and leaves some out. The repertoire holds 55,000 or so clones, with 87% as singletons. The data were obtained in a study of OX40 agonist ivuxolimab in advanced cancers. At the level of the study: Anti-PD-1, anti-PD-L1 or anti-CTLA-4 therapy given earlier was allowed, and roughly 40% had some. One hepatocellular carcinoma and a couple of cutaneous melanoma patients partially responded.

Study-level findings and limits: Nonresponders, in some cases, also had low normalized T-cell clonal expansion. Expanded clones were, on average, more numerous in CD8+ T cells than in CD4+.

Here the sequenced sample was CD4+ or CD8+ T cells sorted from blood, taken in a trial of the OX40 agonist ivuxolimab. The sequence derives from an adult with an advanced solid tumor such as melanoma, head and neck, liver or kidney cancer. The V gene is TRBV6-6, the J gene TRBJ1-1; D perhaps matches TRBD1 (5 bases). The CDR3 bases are TGTGCCAGCAGTTACCCAGAAAGCAGGGAGAACACTGAAGCTTTCTTT. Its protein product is CASSYPESRENTEAFF.